This T cell receptor (beta chain) was identified in a study of blood T cell repertoires in COVID-19 (dated by TCRdb to the early 2020s). Study-wide context: Collaborator samples came from the United States, Italy and Spain and covered acute and convalescent phases of COVID-19. The material from the prospective study consisted of cDNA or gDNA derived from T cells, B-cell-depleted T cells, or PBMCs. Deeply sampled blood TCRbeta repertoires from subjects exposed to, actively infected with, or recovered from COVID-19 were included in the dataset. The repertoires were released in a freely available public database meant as a resource for research on the immune response to SARS-CoV-2. The samples were drawn from the first 160 participants of the ongoing ImmuneRACE study and from 950 to 1,500 subjects provided by 6 global collaborators. Sample metadata almost always included a de-identified subject ID, COVID-19 status, age in years and sex. Where available, HLA class I and class II types were taken from metadata supplied by the sample provider and were not determined by assay-based typing. Points the paper makes about the study in general: The amount of clinical and demographic metadata varied by source and participant and was provided uncurated.

In the prospective study, participants were about 18 to 100 years old, resided in about two dozen geographic areas of the United States, and were enrolled through a virtual design. Cohort assignment in the prospective study relied on participant-reported clinical history from a screening survey and a study questionnaire. Recovered participants in ImmuneRACE Cohort 3 were defined by two consecutive negative NP/OP PCR tests, clearance by a healthcare professional, or resolution of symptoms. Mobile phlebotomists in the prospective study collected whole blood, serum and a nasopharyngeal or oropharyngeal swab from every participant. Prospective study participants could optionally give additional blood draws and questionnaires over an approximately 2-month period. Blood samples from the prospective study were shipped frozen or at room temperature prior to DNA extraction. Remarks on this clone: What antigen it recognizes has not been identified. Base-call qualities are not available, and no considerably larger clone is one nucleotide away.

The immunoSEQ Assay, a bias-controlled multiplex PCR, was used to amplify TCRbeta CDR3 regions from genomic DNA. The authors' pipeline ran thus. The number of nucleated cells in each sample was estimated from the amplification of reference gene primers within the assay. To quantify the absolute abundance of each unique TCRbeta CDR3 rearrangement, sequence reads were collapsed and filtered. For each sample, productive Simpson clonality was calculated by taking the square root of Simpson's diversity index across productive rearrangements. The immuneACCESS repertoire file appears here via TCRdb, limited to in-frame rearrangements. These files lack a portion of the clones; in checked studies, under half of the deficit traces to unresolved V genes, and the cause of the others is not known. V, J and clone size were drawn from that table, and D and trimming were deduced from the DNA. For this sample the table gives 350,000 to 550,000 clones, of which around 89% were detected only once. The ten largest clones add up to 0.9% to 1.2% of the sample.

The sequencing sample was made of PBMCs or T cells enriched from blood (not recorded which). The sequence came from a man younger than 45 who had recovered from COVID-19.

The CDR3 in this case is CASSPRQLNYGYTF. The sequenced DNA is TGTGCCAGCTCACCACGACAGTTAAACTATGGCTACACCTTC. The V and J segments used are TRBV18 and TRBJ1-2; the D gene is perhaps TRBD1, from 5 matching bases. The CDR3 holds 14 amino acids from the cysteine to the phenylalanine. Kept here is only the CDR3 DNA, which spans 42 bases and is read in frame from base 1. CDR1 and CDR2, per the germline V gene, are KGHSH and LQKENI. The V end loses 1 base and the J end loses 2 bases, and a stretch of 8 bases separates them.